Sequencing of this T cell receptor beta chain was carried out in a study of T cell responses to AZD1222 COVID-19 vaccine. Trimming took off 3 bases at V and 9 bases at J, with 12 bases between the two ends. CDR3 length equals 13 residues. From germline, CDR1 is LGHNA and CDR2 YSLEER. The repertoire was sequenced with immunoSEQ multiplex PCR; TCRdb's copy has only in-frame clones and lacks some. The data hold roughly 150,000 clones, with approximately 92% observed a single time. Study-level findings and limits: Recipients of AZD1222 seropositive at baseline numbered only 6 or 7. Reports say nearly half of spike-specific TCRs go after unmutated variant regions.

As for this clone: Antigen specificity is unknown.

The clonotype was recovered from an adult in good health. The chain is built from TRBV4-3 and TRBJ2-1, with D possibly matching TRBD2 (6 bases). The sample here was peripheral blood, taken on day 0 of AZD1222 vaccination. CDR3 sequence reads: CASSQLQGGEQFF. CDR3 in DNA: TGCGCCAGCAGCCAGCTCCAGGGAGGTGAGCAGTTCTTC.